This note documents a single T cell receptor beta chain sequence. Its antigen is as yet unknown. The method was immunoSEQ multiplex PCR; TCRdb's version includes in-frame clones alone and lacks a portion of them. The profile shows some 2,100,000 clones, about 93% of them singletons. The data originate from a study of shared clonotypes between healthy human individuals. Findings and caveats of the study: Non-shared clonotypes displayed generation probabilities falling below those of clonotypes present in all four donors. Larger estimated richness was generally recorded for naive subsets relative to memory subsets. Between a handful of donors, naive CD4 clonotypes were shared at a level of about 5%.

V shed 2 bases and J shed 5 bases, with 4 bases lying between them. This CDR3 region has 12 residues. The V gene's germline CDR1 is SGHTA and CDR2 FQGTGA. Naive CD8 cells were CD45RO-negative, positively selected for CCR7, excluding terminally differentiated effector memory CD45RA+ cells. Sequenced sample: naive CD8+ T cells from PBMCs. This chain connects TRBV7-3 to TRBJ2-1; D call uncertain. The sequence derives from a man between 18 and 35 years old in good health. Some clones in this sample may be carry-over from other donors' samples. The CDR3 reads CASSLVHNEQFF. The CDR3 coding sequence is TGTGCCAGCAGCTTAGTCCACAATGAGCAGTTCTTC.